This T cell receptor (beta chain) was retrieved from a study of blood T cell repertoires in COVID-19 (TCRdb year 2020). For context, the study as a whole: Samples covering the acute and convalescent phases of COVID-19 were provided by collaborators in the United States, Italy and Spain. The material from the prospective study consisted of cDNA or gDNA derived from T cells, B-cell-depleted T cells, or PBMCs. The dataset comprised deeply sampled blood TCRbeta repertoires from subjects exposed to, actively infected with, or recovered from COVID-19. A freely available public database, intended as a resource for researchers studying the immune response to SARS-CoV-2, is where the repertoires were released. Samples came from the ongoing ImmuneRACE study (first 160 participants) plus 1,254 subjects from 6 global collaborators. Nearly every sample came with metadata listing a de-identified subject ID, COVID-19 status, age in years and sex. Where available, HLA class I and class II types were obtained from metadata supplied by the sample provider rather than from assay-based typing.

Trimming accounts for 4 bases at V and 3 bases at J, while the number of junction bases matched to no gene is 13. Its CDR3 holds 19 amino acids, cysteine through phenylalanine. Only CDR3 DNA is held: 57 bases, read in frame from base 1. Via the germline V gene, CDR1 is MGHRA and CDR2 YSYEKL. Participants in the prospective study were aged 18 to 89 years, lived in 24 United States geographic areas, and enrolled through a virtual design. In the prospective study, cohorts were assigned on the basis of participant-reported clinical history obtained from a screening survey and a study questionnaire. Recovered participants in ImmuneRACE Cohort 3 were defined by two consecutive negative NP/OP PCR tests, clearance by a healthcare professional, or resolution of symptoms. In the prospective study, whole blood, serum and a nasopharyngeal or oropharyngeal swab were collected from each participant by mobile phlebotomists. Participants in the prospective study had the option to provide additional blood draws and questionnaires over a 2-month period. Before DNA extraction, blood samples from the prospective study were shipped at room temperature or frozen.

TCRbeta CDR3 regions were amplified from genomic DNA using the immunoSEQ Assay, a bias-controlled multiplex PCR. The study's processing was this. The number of nucleated cells in each sample was estimated by amplification of reference gene primers within the assay. Sequence reads were collapsed and filtered to measure the absolute abundance of every unique TCRbeta CDR3 rearrangement. For each sample, productive Simpson clonality was calculated as the square root of Simpson's diversity index over productive rearrangements. Sourced from immuneACCESS, this table was stored by TCRdb with only in-frame sequences that have V and J called. A share of the clones is absent; for the studies checked, an unresolved V gene accounts for under half, and the remainder has no known explanation. The V and J calls and clone size were taken over from that table, and D and trimming were inferred from the DNA. The sample table records some 330,000 clones; roughly 88% of these occur just once. The biggest ten clones account for over 4.5% of the sample.

Note on this clone: The specificity of this receptor is unknown. Base qualities are not at hand, and no much larger clone is one base apart.

Paper-wide results and their limitations: How much clinical and demographic metadata was included differed by source and by participant, and the metadata was provided uncurated.

Sequencing was done on a sample of PBMCs or T cells enriched from blood (not recorded which). The rearranged chain carries TRBV4-1 and TRBJ1-5, with 12 bases in between that match TRBD1. This TCR came from a man between 25 and 39 years old who had recovered from COVID-19. The DNA sequence is given as TGCGCCAGCAGCCGCCTTCCGGGACAGGGGGCGCCTTACAATCAGCCCCAGCATTTT. Its protein is CASSRLPGQGAPYNQPQHF.